Listed below are T cell receptor beta chains from one sample, sequenced in a study of regulatory T cells in long-lasting Graves disease. TCRdb processed the multiplex PCR reads anew with MiXCR; each CDR3 protein has one entry. The table records some 490,000 distinct CDR3 sequences, about 12% of them present only once. In addition, the sample was reused for a study of T cells in Graves' hyperthyroidism and ophthalmopathy.

Sequencing was performed on peripheral blood mononuclear cells (PBMCs), taken at new diagnosis, from a patient treated with antithyroid drugs. The receptors were gathered from a woman between 25 and 40 years old with Graves disease. The CDR3 runs from the conserved cysteine through the conserved F or W. A D gene is named only where the DNA matches it firmly. The size of a clone is reported for some rows only, either as once, few or many, or as a class for expanded clones.

V gene: TRBV18
D gene: TRBD1
clone size: many
J gene: TRBJ2-7
CDR3 DNA: TGTGCCAGCTCACCACCGGGACAGTACGAGCAGTACTTC
CDR3 protein: CASSPPGQYEQYF

V gene: TRBV6-5
D gene: NA
clone size: NA
J gene: TRBJ2-3
CDR3 DNA: TGTGCCAGCAGTTACGGGGGGTTGAGCACAGATACGCAGTATTTT
CDR3 protein: CASSYGGLSTDTQYF

V gene: TRBV5-1
D gene: TRBD2
clone size: many
J gene: TRBJ2-3
CDR3 DNA: TGCGCCAGCAGTAGGGCGGGAGTTGGTCCAGATACGCAGTATTTT
CDR3 protein: CASSRAGVGPDTQYF

V gene: TRBV20-1
D gene: NA
clone size: many
J gene: TRBJ2-7
CDR3 DNA: TGCAGTGCTAAATTCCGGGCCTCCTACGAGCAGTACTTC
CDR3 protein: CSAKFRASYEQYF

V gene: TRBV5-8
D gene: NA
clone size: many
J gene: TRBJ2-3
CDR3 DNA: TGTGCCAGCAGCTCGTGGACAGGAGGGGATAGCACAGATACGCAGTATTTT
CDR3 protein: CASSSWTGGDSTDTQYF

V gene: TRBV20-1
D gene: TRBD2
clone size: NA
J gene: TRBJ2-3
CDR3 DNA: TGCAGTGCTAGAGCTAGCGGAAGGCGCACAGATACGCAGTATTTT
CDR3 protein: CSARASGRRTDTQYF

V gene: TRBV7-9
D gene: TRBD1
clone size: NA
J gene: TRBJ1-1
CDR3 DNA: TGTGCCAGCAGCCTCGGGACAGCCGTTGGAGCTTTCTTT
CDR3 protein: CASSLGTAVGAFF

V gene: TRBV5-1
D gene: TRBD1
clone size: many
J gene: TRBJ2-7
CDR3 DNA: TGCGCCAGCAGCCGTCTGACAGGGGGATACGAGCAGTACTTC
CDR3 protein: CASSRLTGGYEQYF

V gene: TRBV12-3/TRBV12-4
D gene: TRBD2
clone size: many
J gene: TRBJ2-3
CDR3 DNA: TGTGCCAGCAGTTTATCCGGGGGGGGAGACACAGATACGCAGTATTTT
CDR3 protein: CASSLSGGGDTDTQYF

V gene: TRBV20-1
D gene: TRBD1
clone size: many
J gene: TRBJ2-5
CDR3 DNA: TGCAGTGCTAGTTCACCGGGACAGGGGGCGGAGACCCAGTACTTC
CDR3 protein: CSASSPGQGAETQYF

V gene: TRBV4-3
D gene: NA
clone size: NA
J gene: TRBJ2-4
CDR3 DNA: TGCGCCAGCAGCCAAGAACTAGCCGCAGCGGTAAACATTCAGTACTTC
CDR3 protein: CASSQELAAAVNIQYF

V gene: TRBV18
D gene: NA
clone size: NA
J gene: TRBJ1-3
CDR3 DNA: TGTGCCAGCTCACCCGGGACAAACTCTGGAAACACCATATATTTT
CDR3 protein: CASSPGTNSGNTIYF

V gene: TRBV5-1
D gene: NA
clone size: many
J gene: TRBJ2-7
CDR3 DNA: TGCGCCAGCAGCCCTATAGCGACCCACGAGCAGTACTTC
CDR3 protein: CASSPIATHEQYF

V gene: TRBV28
D gene: TRBD2
clone size: many
J gene: TRBJ2-1
CDR3 DNA: TGTGCCAGCAGTCCCCGGGGGGTGGGGACCTACAATGAGCAGTTCTTC
CDR3 protein: CASSPRGVGTYNEQFF

V gene: TRBV11-3
D gene: TRBD1
clone size: many
J gene: TRBJ2-1
CDR3 DNA: TGTGCCAGCAGCTATCCCTCGGGACAGTTTGCTTCTCGGGATGAGCAGTTCTTC
CDR3 protein: CASSYPSGQFASRDEQFF

V gene: TRBV11-2
D gene: NA
clone size: many
J gene: TRBJ2-6
CDR3 DNA: TGTGCCAGCAGCTTCGGATGGAGCTCTGGGGCCAACGTCCTGACTTTC
CDR3 protein: CASSFGWSSGANVLTF

V gene: TRBV28
D gene: TRBD2
clone size: many
J gene: TRBJ2-7
CDR3 DNA: TGTGCCAGCAGTCCAGAACGGACTAGCCGGTACGAGCAGTACTTC
CDR3 protein: CASSPERTSRYEQYF

V gene: TRBV29-1
D gene: TRBD1
clone size: many
J gene: TRBJ2-5
CDR3 DNA: TGCAGCGTTGGTCGTGGGACAGGACCGTCTTCCGAAGAGACCCAGTACTTC
CDR3 protein: CSVGRGTGPSSEETQYF

V gene: TRBV30
D gene: TRBD2
clone size: many
J gene: TRBJ2-1
CDR3 DNA: TGTGCCTGGAGCGGGACTAGTGCCGGTCGTGATGAGCAGTTCTTC
CDR3 protein: CAWSGTSAGRDEQFF

V gene: TRBV25-1
D gene: NA
clone size: many
J gene: TRBJ2-2
CDR3 DNA: TGTGCCAGCAGTTCTCTTATTAGCGTCACCGGGGAGCTGTTTTTT
CDR3 protein: CASSSLISVTGELFF

V gene: TRBV28
D gene: NA
clone size: many
J gene: TRBJ2-7
CDR3 DNA: TGTGCCAGCAGTCCCCCAGGGGTAACCTACGAGCAGTACTTC
CDR3 protein: CASSPPGVTYEQYF

V gene: TRBV14
D gene: NA
clone size: many
J gene: TRBJ2-1
CDR3 DNA: TGTGCCAGCAGCCTCGGGACTTATGGGGAGCAGTTCTTC
CDR3 protein: CASSLGTYGEQFF

V gene: TRBV2
D gene: NA
clone size: many
J gene: TRBJ2-3
CDR3 DNA: TGTGCCAGCAGTGACCAGGGCACAGATACGCAGTATTTT
CDR3 protein: CASSDQGTDTQYF

V gene: TRBV20-1
D gene: NA
clone size: NA
J gene: TRBJ1-1
CDR3 DNA: TGCAGTGCTCACAGAGGGATGAACACTGAAGCTTTCTTT
CDR3 protein: CSAHRGMNTEAFF

V gene: TRBV30
D gene: TRBD2
clone size: NA
J gene: TRBJ2-7
CDR3 DNA: TGTGCCTGGAGCCCGGGAGGATTCGACGAGCAGTACTTC
CDR3 protein: CAWSPGGFDEQYF

V gene: TRBV20-1
D gene: NA
clone size: few
J gene: TRBJ2-7
CDR3 DNA: TGCAGTGCTAGAGATTGGGACCGGACCTTATCCTACGAGCAGTACTTC
CDR3 protein: CSARDWDRTLSYEQYF

V gene: TRBV20-1
D gene: TRBD1
clone size: few
J gene: TRBJ2-1
CDR3 DNA: TGCAGTGCTGGAGGACAGGGCCGTGAGCAGTTCTTC
CDR3 protein: CSAGGQGREQFF

V gene: TRBV15
D gene: NA
clone size: NA
J gene: TRBJ1-1
CDR3 DNA: TGTGCCACCAGCAGAGATCACAGCGCAATGAACACTGAAGCTTTCTTT
CDR3 protein: CATSRDHSAMNTEAFF

V gene: TRBV20-1
D gene: NA
clone size: NA
J gene: TRBJ2-1
CDR3 DNA: TGCAGTGCGCAACCGGGCCAGGGGTTGGATGAGCAGTTCTTC
CDR3 protein: CSAQPGQGLDEQFF

V gene: TRBV19
D gene: NA
clone size: many
J gene: TRBJ1-5
CDR3 DNA: TGTGCCAGTAGTACACCGACGCTACGGGATCAGCCCCAGCATTTT
CDR3 protein: CASSTPTLRDQPQHF

V gene: TRBV19
D gene: NA
clone size: many
J gene: TRBJ1-6
CDR3 DNA: TGTGCCAGTAGTATACTGGTTTCTGGGTCACCCCTCCACTTT
CDR3 protein: CASSILVSGSPLHF

V gene: TRBV19
D gene: TRBD1
clone size: few
J gene: TRBJ2-4
CDR3 DNA: TGTGCCAGTAGTCCCCCCCCAGGGACAGGGAAAAACATTCAGTACTTC
CDR3 protein: CASSPPPGTGKNIQYF

V gene: TRBV28
D gene: TRBD2
clone size: few
J gene: TRBJ2-5
CDR3 DNA: TGTGCCAGCAGTTTAGGTCGACTAGCGGGAGTCGTGGAGACCCAGTACTTC
CDR3 protein: CASSLGRLAGVVETQYF

V gene: TRBV24-1
D gene: NA
clone size: NA
J gene: TRBJ2-1
CDR3 DNA: TGTGCCACCAGTGATTCTTCCTTTACACAGAGCTCCTACAATGAGCAGTTCTTC
CDR3 protein: CATSDSSFTQSSYNEQFF

V gene: TRBV5-5
D gene: NA
clone size: NA
J gene: TRBJ1-5
CDR3 DNA: TGTGCCAGCAGCTTGGAGGGTGTGGTGGCCTATAGCAATCAGCCCCAGCATTTT
CDR3 protein: CASSLEGVVAYSNQPQHF

V gene: TRBV6-1
D gene: NA
clone size: many
J gene: TRBJ1-3
CDR3 DNA: TGTGCCAGCACCCCCGGGGGGGTGAGCTCTGGAAACACCATATATTTT
CDR3 protein: CASTPGGVSSGNTIYF

V gene: TRBV12-3/TRBV12-4
D gene: NA
clone size: many
J gene: TRBJ1-5
CDR3 DNA: TGTGCCAGCAGTTTAAGGGCAGACCAGCCCCAGCATTTT
CDR3 protein: CASSLRADQPQHF

V gene: TRBV20-1
D gene: NA
clone size: few
J gene: TRBJ1-4
CDR3 DNA: TGCAGTGCCCTAAGTCCATCGGCCAATGAAAAACTGTTTTTT
CDR3 protein: CSALSPSANEKLFF

V gene: TRBV6-1
D gene: NA
clone size: NA
J gene: TRBJ2-1
CDR3 DNA: TGTGCCAGCCGCGGTTCCAGAGGCTCCTACAATGAGCAGTTCTTC
CDR3 protein: CASRGSRGSYNEQFF

V gene: TRBV19
D gene: NA
clone size: few
J gene: TRBJ2-3
CDR3 DNA: TGTGCCAGTAGTTCACGACAGGATGCCACAGATACGCAGTATTTT
CDR3 protein: CASSSRQDATDTQYF

V gene: TRBV20-1
D gene: TRBD2
clone size: once
J gene: TRBJ2-5
CDR3 DNA: TGCAGTGCTCAAGGACTAGCGGAAGAGACCCAGTACTTC
CDR3 protein: CSAQGLAEETQYF

V gene: TRBV11-2
D gene: TRBD1
clone size: many
J gene: TRBJ2-1
CDR3 DNA: TGTGCCAGCAGGTTTTGGGGGACAGTCATAAATGAGCAGTTCTTC
CDR3 protein: CASRFWGTVINEQFF

V gene: TRBV6-5
D gene: NA
clone size: NA
J gene: TRBJ1-2
CDR3 DNA: TGTGCCAGCAGTTCATATCGGGACCGCTATGGCTACACCTTC
CDR3 protein: CASSSYRDRYGYTF

V gene: TRBV20-1
D gene: TRBD2
clone size: many
J gene: TRBJ2-1
CDR3 DNA: TGCAGTGCTAGCCTAGCGGGAGGGCCGGTGCAGTTCTTC
CDR3 protein: CSASLAGGPVQFF

V gene: TRBV6-2/TRBV6-3
D gene: TRBD2
clone size: few
J gene: TRBJ2-1
CDR3 DNA: TGTGCCAGCAGTTACTTAGCGGGAGGGGACAGTGAGCAGTTCTTC
CDR3 protein: CASSYLAGGDSEQFF

V gene: TRBV12-3/TRBV12-4
D gene: TRBD2
clone size: many
J gene: TRBJ2-3
CDR3 DNA: TGTGCCAGCAGTTTCTTAGCGGGAGGGACAGATACGCAGTATTTT
CDR3 protein: CASSFLAGGTDTQYF

V gene: TRBV3-1
D gene: NA
clone size: many
J gene: TRBJ2-6
CDR3 DNA: TGTGCCAGCACCCTGTGGACCCTCACCTCCTCTGGGGCCAACGTCCTGACTTTC
CDR3 protein: CASTLWTLTSSGANVLTF

V gene: TRBV20-1
D gene: NA
clone size: many
J gene: TRBJ2-5
CDR3 DNA: TGCAGTGCCGAGTACAGGGCAGAGACCCAGTACTTC
CDR3 protein: CSAEYRAETQYF

V gene: TRBV27
D gene: NA
clone size: many
J gene: TRBJ2-3
CDR3 DNA: TGTGCCAGCAGCCCCCAGGTTTCAGATACGCAGTATTTT
CDR3 protein: CASSPQVSDTQYF

V gene: TRBV19
D gene: NA
clone size: many
J gene: TRBJ2-1
CDR3 DNA: TGTGCCAGTAGTATTCGGCGCGGGGAGCAGTTCTTC
CDR3 protein: CASSIRRGEQFF

V gene: TRBV24-1
D gene: TRBD2
clone size: NA
J gene: TRBJ2-3
CDR3 DNA: TGTGCCACCAGTGCACCGCGACTAGCGGGAGACCGATATACGCAGTATTTT
CDR3 protein: CATSAPRLAGDRYTQYF

V gene: TRBV4-3
D gene: TRBD1
clone size: NA
J gene: TRBJ1-1
CDR3 DNA: TGCGCCAGCAGCCAAGATATTTCAGCAGGGGGCGCGTTCGCTTTCTTT
CDR3 protein: CASSQDISAGGAFAFF

V gene: TRBV27
D gene: NA
clone size: many
J gene: TRBJ2-3
CDR3 DNA: TGTGCCAGCAGTCCCCTTTGGGGTGTTGCAGATACGCAGTATTTT
CDR3 protein: CASSPLWGVADTQYF

V gene: TRBV12-3/TRBV12-4
D gene: NA
clone size: NA
J gene: TRBJ2-3
CDR3 DNA: NA
CDR3 protein: CASSPVGGNEQFFGPGDTQYF

V gene: TRBV29-1
D gene: NA
clone size: NA
J gene: TRBJ1-1
CDR3 DNA: TGCAGCGCTACCCCGGGGGGCACTGAAGCTTTCTTT
CDR3 protein: CSATPGGTEAFF

V gene: TRBV7-9
D gene: NA
clone size: many
J gene: TRBJ2-2
CDR3 DNA: TGTGCCAGCAGGACTACCCAAGGGTCCCTGCCCGGGGAGCTGTTTTTT
CDR3 protein: CASRTTQGSLPGELFF

V gene: TRBV29-1
D gene: TRBD1
clone size: many
J gene: TRBJ1-5
CDR3 DNA: TGCAGCGCCGGGACAGCTCTGGGTCAGCCCCAGCATTTT
CDR3 protein: CSAGTALGQPQHF

V gene: TRBV10-2
D gene: NA
clone size: few
J gene: TRBJ2-7
CDR3 DNA: TGCGCCAGCACACGGGGGGCGGGGACCTTCTACGAGCAGTACTTC
CDR3 protein: CASTRGAGTFYEQYF

V gene: TRBV20-1
D gene: TRBD2
clone size: NA
J gene: TRBJ2-2
CDR3 DNA: TGCAGTGCTAGAGAAAGGACTAGCGGGCAGTCCGGGGAGCTGTTTTTT
CDR3 protein: CSARERTSGQSGELFF